The sequence of this TCR beta chain was determined in a study of blood T cell repertoires in COVID-19 (dated by TCRdb to 2020 to 2021). Background on the whole study: Samples from collaborators originated in the United States, Italy and Spain and spanned both the acute and convalescent phases of COVID-19. The material from the prospective study consisted of cDNA or gDNA derived from T cells, B-cell-depleted T cells, or PBMCs. Subjects who had been exposed to COVID-19, were actively infected with it, or had recovered from it provided the deeply sampled blood TCRbeta repertoires that made up the dataset. The repertoires were made available in a free public database intended to serve as a resource for research on the immune response to SARS-CoV-2. Samples came from the ongoing ImmuneRACE study (first 160 participants) plus 1,254 subjects from 6 global collaborators. The sample metadata nearly always contained a de-identified subject ID, COVID-19 status, age in years and sex. HLA class I and class II types, where available, came from metadata supplied by the sample provider rather than from assay-based typing. Points the paper makes about the study in general: How much clinical and demographic metadata was included differed by source and by participant, and the metadata was provided uncurated.

The immunoSEQ Assay, a bias-controlled multiplex PCR, was used to amplify TCRbeta CDR3 regions from genomic DNA. The paper's data handling went like this. Within the assay, amplification of reference gene primers was used to estimate how many nucleated cells each sample contained. To quantify the absolute abundance of each unique TCRbeta CDR3 rearrangement, sequence reads were collapsed and filtered. Productive Simpson clonality was computed per sample as the square root of Simpson's diversity index over productive rearrangements. The table was pulled from immuneACCESS by TCRdb, which kept in-frame rearrangements only. Such tables lose some clones; where checked, under half of the loss comes from unresolved V genes, and the rest has no known cause. V, J and clone size reflect that table, while D and trimming were determined from the DNA. The sample table holds some 150,000 clones, of which around 83% were seen once. About 8.9% of the sample rests with the top ten.

This clone was seen at least ten times. No cognate antigen has been identified for it. No qualities accompany the bases; no much larger clone lies one base away. Collaborating institutions collected whole blood in K2EDTA tubes following their own protocols. For TCRbeta analysis, collaborator samples were shipped as frozen whole blood, as isolated PBMCs, or as DNA extracted from either sample type. The sequenced sample consisted of peripheral blood. This clonotype was sampled from a woman aged 45 to 65 with acute or convalescent COVID-19.

This receptor has the CDR3 CASSESYNEQFF. The nucleotides are TGTGCCAGCAGCGAGTCCTACAATGAGCAGTTCTTC. The chain joins TRBV3-1 (or the pseudogene TRBV3-2) to TRBJ2-1; the D gene assignment is ambiguous. V loses 5 bases of germline sequence and J loses 1 base, and the interval between the two ends is 3 bases. There are 12 amino acids in the CDR3, from cysteine to phenylalanine inclusive. Only CDR3 DNA remains: 36 bases, in frame from the first base. CDR1 and CDR2 (LGHDT, YNNKEL) derive from the germline V gene (reference sequence).